Described below is a single T cell receptor beta chain sequence and its context. Its specificity is not known. This sample stems from a study of tumor-infiltrating lymphocytes in primary liver carcinoma. Study overall: Staging of the tumors gave T1-T3 N0M0, with widths of 4.2 to 10 cm. Study-wide points: Paired tumor-adjacent and tumor-blood samples overlapped less than tumor region pairs did.

cDNA specific to TCR beta was made from around 530 ng of total RNA, with a constant-region primer employed for priming. For TCR beta, libraries were produced by three nested multiplex PCR rounds using slightly modified ARM-PCR. The first two PCR rounds used TRBV1-TRBV30 primers with a Cbeta primer, nine to ten cycles each. MiXCR, run by TCRdb on the multiplex PCR reads, gives a single entry per CDR3 protein. Seen here are 99,000 or so distinct CDR3 sequences, more than 65% observed once, and the top ten hold over 7.5%. Both RNA and DNA were isolated together from around 20-30 mg of bulk tissue that had not been sorted. These patients lived with chronic HBV infection and had never been treated. Five discrete regions of every tumor underwent sampling. This CDR3 spans 13 amino acids. CDR1 is MDHEN, CDR2 SYDVKM, per germline. Unmatched junction bases numbered 4, after V lost 5 bases and J lost 4 bases.

This rearrangement joins TRBV28 to TRBJ1-2; 7 bases are a match to TRBD1. The sequence derives from a woman aged 55-70 years with primary liver carcinoma and hepatitis B virus infection. The sample comprised liver tumor tissue from sampling region 5. The subset denotes: tumor region T5, tumor centre. Written as DNA, the CDR3 is TGTGCCAGCAGTCTGACAGGGACCTATGGCTACACCTTC. Protein product: CASSLTGTYGYTF.